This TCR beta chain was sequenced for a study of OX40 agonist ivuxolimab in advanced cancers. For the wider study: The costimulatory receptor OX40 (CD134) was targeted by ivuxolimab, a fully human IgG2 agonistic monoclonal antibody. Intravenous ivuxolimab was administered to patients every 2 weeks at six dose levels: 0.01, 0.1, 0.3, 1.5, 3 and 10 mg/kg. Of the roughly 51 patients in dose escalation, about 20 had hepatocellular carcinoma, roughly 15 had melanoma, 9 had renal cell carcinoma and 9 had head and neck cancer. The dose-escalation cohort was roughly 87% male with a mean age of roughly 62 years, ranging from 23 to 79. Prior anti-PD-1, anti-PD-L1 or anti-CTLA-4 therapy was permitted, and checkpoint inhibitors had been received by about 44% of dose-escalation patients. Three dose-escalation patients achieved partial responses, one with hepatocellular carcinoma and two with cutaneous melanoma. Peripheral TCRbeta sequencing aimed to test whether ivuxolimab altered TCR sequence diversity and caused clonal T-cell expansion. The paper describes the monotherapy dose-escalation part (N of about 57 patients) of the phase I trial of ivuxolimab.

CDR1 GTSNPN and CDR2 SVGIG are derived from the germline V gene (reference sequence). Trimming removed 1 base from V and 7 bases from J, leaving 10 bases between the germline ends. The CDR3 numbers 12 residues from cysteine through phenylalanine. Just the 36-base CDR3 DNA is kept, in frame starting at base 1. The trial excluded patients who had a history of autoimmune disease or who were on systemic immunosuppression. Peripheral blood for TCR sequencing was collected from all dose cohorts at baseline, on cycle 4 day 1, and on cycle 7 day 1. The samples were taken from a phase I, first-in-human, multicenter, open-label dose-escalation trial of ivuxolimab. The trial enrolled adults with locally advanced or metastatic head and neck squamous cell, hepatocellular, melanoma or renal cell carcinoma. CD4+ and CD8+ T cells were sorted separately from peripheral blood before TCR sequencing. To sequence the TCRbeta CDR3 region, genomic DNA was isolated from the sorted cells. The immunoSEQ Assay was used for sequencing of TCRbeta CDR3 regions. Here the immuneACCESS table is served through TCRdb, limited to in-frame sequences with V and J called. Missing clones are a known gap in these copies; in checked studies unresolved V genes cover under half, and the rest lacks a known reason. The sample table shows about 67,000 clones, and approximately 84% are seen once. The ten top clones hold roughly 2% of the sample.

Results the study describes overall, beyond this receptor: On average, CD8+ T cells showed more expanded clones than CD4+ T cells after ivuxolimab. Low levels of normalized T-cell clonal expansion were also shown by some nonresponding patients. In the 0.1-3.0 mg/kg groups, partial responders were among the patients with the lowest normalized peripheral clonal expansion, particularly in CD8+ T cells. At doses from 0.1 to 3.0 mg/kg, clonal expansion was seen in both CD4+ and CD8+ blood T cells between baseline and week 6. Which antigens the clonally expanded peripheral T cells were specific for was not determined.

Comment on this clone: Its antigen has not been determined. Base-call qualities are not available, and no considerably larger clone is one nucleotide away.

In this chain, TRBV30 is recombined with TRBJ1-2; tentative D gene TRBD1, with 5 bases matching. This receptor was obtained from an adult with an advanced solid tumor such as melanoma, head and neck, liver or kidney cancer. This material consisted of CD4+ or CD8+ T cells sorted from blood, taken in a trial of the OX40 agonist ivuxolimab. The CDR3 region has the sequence CAWSGQGSGYTF. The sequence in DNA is TGTGCCTGGAGTGGCCAGGGTTCTGGCTACACCTTC.